This T cell receptor beta chain was captured by sequencing in a study of CD8 T cells in ankylosing spondylitis. TCRdb recomputed calls from the 5' RACE reads with MiXCR, one row per CDR3 protein. This table holds around 210,000 distinct CDR3 sequences, under 8.5% found once. The CDR3 runs 16 residues. Germline V gives CDR1 SQVTM, CDR2 ANQGSEA. Germline trimming cut 6 bases from V and 0 bases from J; bases unmatched to any gene: 8. This clonotype appeared many times. Its matching antigen is unknown. Findings of the study overall: Reactive arthritis synovial fluid and blood were previously reported to contain some motif variants. As reported, disease-linked clones showed significant enrichment in matched ankylosing spondylitis synovial fluid. Seemingly distinctive of ankylosing spondylitis blood was a TCR beta motif formed by eight highly homologous variants.

This sequence joins TRBV29-1 and TRBJ2-6; 7 bases agree with TRBD1. This sequence originates from a female donor with ankylosing spondylitis or in good health (not recorded which). The sample taken for sequencing was blood, either unsorted or a sorted T cell fraction (not recorded which). CDR3 protein: CSVVDRVRSGANVLTF. As DNA, the CDR3 is TGCAGCGTCGTCGACAGGGTTCGCTCTGGGGCCAACGTCCTGACTTTC.